Included here is one T cell receptor beta chain sequence, with context. Its target is unknown. This sample stems from a study of cytomegalovirus exposure and HLA in healthy donors. Study information: Earlier results showed 117 million unique TCR beta sequences derived from 150 million to 200 million T cells. Study-wide results and limits: In vitro experiments confirmed that a few CMV-associated chains were specific for CMV antigens. Highest at DRB1 and lowest at HLA-C, TCR association rates differed among HLA loci in a later analysis.

PCR employed 60 Vbeta and 13 Jbeta primers. Study processing details: Later analysis identified approximately 88 million unique TCR beta chains, approximately 11 million shared. Profiling relied on immunoSEQ multiplex PCR, and the TCRdb table lists in-frame clones only, not all of them. V, J and clone size derive from that table, while D and trimming were established from the DNA sequence. This table lists more than 35,000 clones. This CDR3 region has 14 residues. The ends lost 2 bases at V and 7 bases at J; junction bases unmatched: 8. CDR1 and CDR2 from the germline V gene are SGDLS and YYNGEE. The source is a young man in good health and CMV-seronegative. Sequencing used PBMCs. The chain is built from TRBV9 and TRBJ2-7; TRBD2 matches at 8 bases. The CDR3 DNA follows: TGTGCCAGCAGCGTCGGGACTAGAAGCGGTGAGCAGTACTTC. It specifies CASSVGTRSGEQYF.